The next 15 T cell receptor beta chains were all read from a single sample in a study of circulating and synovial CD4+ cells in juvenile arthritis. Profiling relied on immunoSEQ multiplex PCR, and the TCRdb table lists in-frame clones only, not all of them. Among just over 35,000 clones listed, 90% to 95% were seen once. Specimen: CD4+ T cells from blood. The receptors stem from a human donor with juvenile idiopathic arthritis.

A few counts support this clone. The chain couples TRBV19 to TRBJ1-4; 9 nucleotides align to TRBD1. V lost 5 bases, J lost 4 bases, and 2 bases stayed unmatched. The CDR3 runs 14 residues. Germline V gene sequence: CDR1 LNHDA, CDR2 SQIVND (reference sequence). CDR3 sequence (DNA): TGTGCCAGTAGTGAGACAGGGGGTAATGAAAAACTGTTTTTT. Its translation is CASSETGGNEKLFF.

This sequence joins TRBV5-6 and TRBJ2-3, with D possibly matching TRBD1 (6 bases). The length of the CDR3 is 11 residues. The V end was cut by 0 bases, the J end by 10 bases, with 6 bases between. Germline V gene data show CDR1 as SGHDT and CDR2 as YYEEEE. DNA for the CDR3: TGTGCCAGCAGCTTGGGGACAGCGCAGTATTTT. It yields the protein CASSLGTAQYF.

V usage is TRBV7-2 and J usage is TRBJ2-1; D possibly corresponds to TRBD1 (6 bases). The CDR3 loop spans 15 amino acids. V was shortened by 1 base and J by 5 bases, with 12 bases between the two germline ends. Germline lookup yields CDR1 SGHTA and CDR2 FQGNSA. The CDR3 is CASSLEARGNNEQFF. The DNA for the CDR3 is TGTGCCAGCAGCTTAGAGGCCAGGGGAAACAATGAGCAGTTCTTC.

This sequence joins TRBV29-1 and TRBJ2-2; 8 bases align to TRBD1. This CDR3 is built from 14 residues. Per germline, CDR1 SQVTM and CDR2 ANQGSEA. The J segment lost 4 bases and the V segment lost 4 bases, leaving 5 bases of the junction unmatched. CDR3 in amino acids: CSVVVTGVTGELFF. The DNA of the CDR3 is TGCAGCGTTGTGGTGACAGGGGTCACCGGGGAGCTGTTTTTT.

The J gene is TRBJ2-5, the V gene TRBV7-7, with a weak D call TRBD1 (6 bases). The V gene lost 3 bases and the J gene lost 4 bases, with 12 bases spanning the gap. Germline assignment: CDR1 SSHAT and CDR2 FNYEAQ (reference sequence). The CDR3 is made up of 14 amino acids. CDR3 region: CASSLLGGRETQYF. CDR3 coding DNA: TGTGCCAGCAGCTTGTTAGGGGGTAGAGAGACCCAGTACTTC.

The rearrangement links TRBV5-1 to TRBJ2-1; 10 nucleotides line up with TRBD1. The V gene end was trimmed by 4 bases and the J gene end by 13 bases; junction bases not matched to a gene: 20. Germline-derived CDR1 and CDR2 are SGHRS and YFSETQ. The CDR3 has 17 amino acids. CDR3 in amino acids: CASSPSLLTGGRGGQFF. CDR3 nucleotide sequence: TGCGCCAGCAGCCCCAGTCTTCTGACAGGGGGCCGGGGGGGCCAGTTCTTC.

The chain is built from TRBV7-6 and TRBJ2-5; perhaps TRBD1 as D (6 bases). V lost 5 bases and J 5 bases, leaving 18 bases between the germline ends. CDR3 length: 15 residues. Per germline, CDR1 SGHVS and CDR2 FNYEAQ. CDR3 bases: TGTGCCAGCAGCCTCCTTTCAGGGGCCAGGGAGACCCAGTACTTC. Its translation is CASSLLSGARETQYF. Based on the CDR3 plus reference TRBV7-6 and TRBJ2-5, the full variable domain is GAGVSQSPRYKVTKRGQDVALRCDPISGHVSLYWYRQALGQGPEFLTYFNYEAQQDKSGLPNDRFSAERPEGSISTLTIQRTEQRDSAMYRCASSLLSGARETQYFGPGTRLLVL.

CDR3 loop: CASTPRVANSPLHF. Here the CDR3 DNA reads TGTGCCAGCACGCCCAGGGTAGCTAATTCACCCCTCCACTTT. The chain combines TRBV9 with TRBJ1-6; perhaps TRBD1 as D (5 bases). V was trimmed by 6 bases and J by 6 bases, leaving 13 bases between them. The CDR3 length is 14 residues. Germline V CDR1 and CDR2: SGDLS, YYNGEE. Together with reference TRBV9 and TRBJ1-6, the CDR3 gives the full variable domain: DSGVTQTPKHLITATGQRVTLRCSPRSGDLSVYWYQQSLDQGLQFLIQYYNGEERAKGNILERFSAQQFPDLHSELNLSSLELGDSALYFCASTPRVANSPLHFGNGTRLTVT.

CDR3 loop: CASSMAGGKETQYF. CDR3 coding DNA: TGTGCCAGTAGTATGGCAGGGGGCAAGGAGACCCAGTACTTC. The chain is built from TRBV19 and TRBJ2-5, with TRBD1 identical over 8 bases. Germline V gene lookup returns CDR1 LNHDA and CDR2 SQIVND (reference sequence). The trim removed 3 bases at V and 5 bases at J, leaving 5 bases unmatched. This CDR3 has 14 amino acids.

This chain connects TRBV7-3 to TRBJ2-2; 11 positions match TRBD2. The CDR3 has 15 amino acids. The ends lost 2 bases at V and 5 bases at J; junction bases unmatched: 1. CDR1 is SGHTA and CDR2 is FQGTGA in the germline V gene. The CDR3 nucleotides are TGTGCCAGCAGCTTATTAGCGGGGGGGACCGGGGAGCTGTTTTTT. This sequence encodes CASSLLAGGTGELFF.

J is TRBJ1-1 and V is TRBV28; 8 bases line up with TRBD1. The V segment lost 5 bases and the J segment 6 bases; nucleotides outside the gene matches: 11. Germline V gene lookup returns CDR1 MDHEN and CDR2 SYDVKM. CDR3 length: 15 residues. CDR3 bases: TGTGCCAGCAGTCCGGTGGGACAGGTGTACGCTGAAGCTTTCTTT. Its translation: CASSPVGQVYAEAFF.

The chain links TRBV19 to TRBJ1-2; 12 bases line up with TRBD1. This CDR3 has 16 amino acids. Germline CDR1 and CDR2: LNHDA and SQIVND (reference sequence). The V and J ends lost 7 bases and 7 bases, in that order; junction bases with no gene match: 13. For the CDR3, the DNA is TGTGCCAGTAACCCGGGACAGGGGGCCTCCGTCGGTGGCTACACCTTC. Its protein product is CASNPGQGASVGGYTF.

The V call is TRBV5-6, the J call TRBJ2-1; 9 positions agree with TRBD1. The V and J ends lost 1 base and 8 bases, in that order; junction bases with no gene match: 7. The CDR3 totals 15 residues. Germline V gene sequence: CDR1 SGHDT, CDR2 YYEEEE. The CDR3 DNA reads TGTGCCAGCAGCTTGTGGACAGGGGTCGGGTATGAGCAGTTCTTC. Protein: CASSLWTGVGYEQFF.

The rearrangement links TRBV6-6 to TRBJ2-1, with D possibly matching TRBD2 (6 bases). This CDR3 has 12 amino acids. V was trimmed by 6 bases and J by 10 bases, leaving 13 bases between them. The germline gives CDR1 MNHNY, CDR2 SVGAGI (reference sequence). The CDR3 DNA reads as TGTGCCAGCAGCCCCCGGGACTCCGAGCAGTTCTTC. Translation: CASSPRDSEQFF.

The CDR3 reads CASSGQAQHF. DNA for the CDR3: TGTGCCAGCTCGGGACAGGCCCAGCATTTT. The genes are TRBV2 and TRBJ1-5, with TRBD1 matching 8 bases. CDR1 and CDR2 from the germline V gene are SNHLY and FYNNEI. The J segment lost 11 bases and the V segment lost 8 bases, leaving 2 bases of the junction unmatched. The CDR3 has 10 residues.